This is a list of T cell receptor beta chains from one sample in a study of Ad26.COV2.S vaccination and SARS-CoV-2 variants. Sequenced by immunoSEQ multiplex PCR; TCRdb stores in-frame clones only, minus some. Found here are around 240,000 clones, roughly 90% of them singletons; the top ten hold around 11%. Sequenced here: peripheral blood, sampled in a trial of Ad26.COV2.S vaccine versus placebo. These receptors all stem from a person aged 18 to 59 who received the Ad26.COV2.S COVID-19 vaccine or a placebo. Both conserved end residues are part of each CDR3. D genes are given only for firm matches. Size tells how often a clone was seen (once, few, many) or the class of an expanded clone, and some rows leave it out.

D,J,size,V,CDR3,DNA
.,TRBJ2-4,.,TRBV7-9,CASSPWGVGKNIQYF,TGTGCCAGCAGCCCCTGGGGGGTAGGCAAAAACATTCAGTACTTC
.,TRBJ1-4,.,TRBV30,CAWRKSWAGSEKLFF,TGTGCCTGGAGGAAATCGTGGGCGGGAAGCGAAAAACTGTTTTTT
.,TRBJ2-1,.,TRBV6-5,CASRPSMANEQFF,TGTGCCAGCAGACCTTCGATGGCCAATGAGCAGTTCTTC
TRBD2,TRBJ2-7,.,TRBV4-1,CASSLNPSLAGGPYEQYF,TGCGCCAGCAGCCTCAATCCTTCACTAGCGGGAGGGCCCTACGAGCAGTACTTC
.,TRBJ2-1,.,TRBV19,CASSPPGAMRQFF,TGTGCCAGTAGTCCCCCCGGTGCCATGCGGCAGTTCTTC
TRBD1,TRBJ2-1,.,TRBV5-1,CASSSGTGSAYNEQFF,TGCGCCAGCAGCTCCGGGACAGGGTCAGCCTACAATGAGCAGTTCTTC
TRBD2,TRBJ2-5,.,TRBV24-1,CATSDGLAGRQETQYF,TGTGCCACCAGTGACGGACTAGCGGGGCGCCAAGAGACCCAGTACTTC
.,TRBJ1-2,.,TRBV5-6,CASSSTGITNYGYTF,TGTGCCAGCAGCTCCACAGGAATTACTAACTATGGCTACACCTTC
.,TRBJ1-1,.,TRBV24-1,CATSGARANTEAFF,TGTGCCACCAGTGGGGCCAGGGCTAACACTGAAGCTTTCTTT
.,TRBJ2-7,.,TRBV3-1/TRBV3-2,CASSQEQTASYEQYF,TGTGCCAGCAGCCAAGAGCAGACGGCCTCCTACGAGCAGTACTTC
.,TRBJ1-1,.,TRBV19,CASSMYRHPNTEAFF,TGTGCCAGTAGTATGTATCGACACCCGAACACTGAAGCTTTCTTT
TRBD2,TRBJ2-7,.,TRBV10-3,CAISPPTRRGDEQYF,TGTGCCATCAGTCCACCGACTAGGCGGGGGGACGAGCAGTACTTC
.,TRBJ2-5,.,TRBV6-5,CASSRWAGETQYF,TGTGCCAGCAGCAGATGGGCCGGAGAGACCCAGTACTTC
.,TRBJ1-4,.,TRBV5-6,CASSLVGYGFNEKLFF,TGTGCCAGCAGCTTGGTTGGATATGGTTTTAATGAAAAACTGTTTTTT
.,TRBJ2-7,.,TRBV10-3,CAIRAGLGSPYEQYF,TGTGCCATCAGGGCCGGGCTCGGGAGCCCCTACGAGCAGTACTTC
TRBD1,TRBJ1-2,once,TRBV4-1,CASSQDEGQGFRSYTF,TGCGCCAGCAGCCAAGATGAGGGACAGGGTTTTCGAAGCTACACCTTC
TRBD1,TRBJ1-1,.,TRBV16,CASSLRQGEAFF,TGTGCCAGCAGCCTTCGACAGGGAGAAGCTTTCTTT
.,TRBJ1-1,.,TRBV7-2,CASSPLVSTEAFF,TGTGCCAGCAGCCCCCTAGTAAGCACTGAAGCTTTCTTT
TRBD2,TRBJ2-3,.,TRBV3-1/TRBV3-2,CASSPIAGGSTDTQYF,TGTGCCAGCAGCCCCATAGCGGGGGGGAGCACAGATACGCAGTATTTT
.,TRBJ2-2,.,TRBV19,CASSIPGELFF,TGTGCCAGTAGTATCCCCGGGGAGCTGTTTTTT
TRBD2,TRBJ2-3,.,TRBV6-2/TRBV6-3,CASSYSTSGTDTQYF,TGTGCCAGCAGTTACTCGACTAGCGGAACAGATACGCAGTATTTT
TRBD2,TRBJ2-3,.,TRBV28,CASKASGSAGADTQYF,TGTGCCAGCAAGGCTAGCGGGAGTGCGGGCGCAGATACGCAGTATTTT
.,TRBJ1-2,.,TRBV6-1,CASSEAGESRGYTF,TGTGCCAGCAGTGAAGCGGGCGAAAGCCGTGGCTACACCTTC
.,TRBJ2-2,.,TRBV4-2,CASSLKWTGSGELFF,TGTGCCAGCAGCCTCAAGTGGACGGGATCCGGGGAGCTGTTTTTT
.,TRBJ1-2,.,TRBV28,CASTSVGYGYTF,TGTGCCAGCACCTCGGTTGGCTATGGCTACACCTTC
.,TRBJ1-2,.,TRBV27,CASSLHGFGYGYTF,TGTGCCAGCAGTCTACACGGCTTTGGCTATGGCTACACCTTC
TRBD2,TRBJ2-2,once,TRBV2,CASSYVAGGGGELFF,TGTGCCAGCAGTTACGTAGCGGGGGGCGGCGGGGAGCTGTTTTTT
.,TRBJ2-3,.,TRBV7-9,CASSFRDFRTDTQYF,TGTGCCAGCAGCTTCCGGGACTTCCGCACAGATACGCAGTATTTT
TRBD2,TRBJ2-5,.,TRBV30,CAWSVLAGMETQYF,TGTGCCTGGAGTGTACTAGCGGGTATGGAGACCCAGTACTTC
.,TRBJ2-3,.,TRBV5-1,CASSLFMGDTQYF,TGCGCCAGCAGCTTGTTTATGGGCGATACGCAGTATTTT
.,TRBJ2-5,.,TRBV3-1/TRBV3-2,CASSHVGGGEETQYF,TGTGCCAGCAGCCATGTAGGGGGGGGCGAAGAGACCCAGTACTTC
TRBD1,TRBJ1-1,.,TRBV27,CASGIGQGSTEAFF,TGTGCCAGCGGGATTGGACAGGGGAGCACTGAAGCTTTCTTT
.,TRBJ2-7,once,TRBV14,CASSLSYEQYF,TGTGCCAGCAGTTTGAGCTACGAGCAGTACTTC
TRBD2,TRBJ2-3,.,TRBV5-1,CASSLSGLAGFRDTQYF,TGCGCCAGCAGCTTGAGCGGACTAGCGGGATTTCGAGATACGCAGTATTTT
TRBD2,TRBJ2-5,.,TRBV13,CASSALPGLADETQYF,TGTGCCAGCAGCGCCCTTCCGGGACTAGCGGATGAGACCCAGTACTTC
.,TRBJ1-2,.,TRBV6-5,CASSNGGGFGYTF,TGTGCCAGCAGCAACGGGGGGGGCTTTGGCTACACCTTC
.,TRBJ1-1,few,TRBV9,CASSPTPSYTEAFF,TGTGCCAGCAGCCCAACCCCATCGTACACTGAAGCTTTCTTT
TRBD2,TRBJ2-7,.,TRBV11-1,CASSPGTSGPWYF,TGTGCCAGCAGCCCAGGGACTAGCGGGCCGTGGTACTTC
.,TRBJ2-3,.,TRBV30,CAWSVGSGVTQYF,TGTGCCTGGAGTGTAGGGTCGGGGGTTACGCAGTATTTT
TRBD2,TRBJ2-7,many,TRBV28,CASSLMWEGSEQYF,TGTGCCAGCAGTTTAATGTGGGAGGGCTCGGAGCAGTACTTC
.,TRBJ2-1,.,TRBV12-3/TRBV12-4,CASSLKLVHEQFF,TGTGCCAGCAGTTTGAAGCTCGTCCATGAGCAGTTCTTC
.,TRBJ2-3,.,TRBV11-1,CASSLAGETTDTQYF,TGTGCCAGCAGCTTAGCCGGGGAGACCACAGATACGCAGTATTTT
.,TRBJ1-2,.,TRBV6-5,CATPPGQSNYGYTF,TGTGCCACCCCCCCCGGACAGAGCAACTATGGCTACACCTTC
.,TRBJ2-3,once,TRBV9,CASTPRGWGADTQYF,TGTGCCAGCACCCCAAGGGGGTGGGGGGCAGATACGCAGTATTTT